These 31 T cell receptor beta chains were sequenced from one sample in a study of blood T cell repertoires in COVID-19. Sequenced by immunoSEQ multiplex PCR; TCRdb stores in-frame clones only, minus some. The sample shows 150,000 to 200,000 clones, around 81% of them seen only once. Sequencing was performed on peripheral blood. These receptors were taken from a human donor with acute or convalescent COVID-19. The donor label of this sample is uncertain.

As to this clone: Other DNA sequences from this sample encode an identical CDR3 as well. This rearrangement joins TRBV14 to TRBJ2-3, with a possible D match to TRBD2 (6 bases). Germline V gene sequence: CDR1 SGHDN, CDR2 FVKESK. V lost 2 bases, J lost 3 bases, and 12 bases lay in between. The CDR3 loop spans 15 amino acids. In DNA form, the CDR3 reads TGTGCCAGCAGCCAACAACTAGCATCGACAGATACGCAGTATTTT. It specifies CASSQQLASTDTQYF.

V usage is TRBV2 and J usage is TRBJ1-6, with a weak D call TRBD1 (5 bases). CDR1 is SNHLY and CDR2 is FYNNEI in the germline V gene. The CDR3 sequence is 15 residues long. The germline V and J ends were trimmed by 2 bases and 8 bases, with 13 bases remaining between them. The CDR3 bases are TGTGCCAGCAGTGAAATGGGGCAGGGTGATTCACCCCTCCACTTT. Translated, it gives CASSEMGQGDSPLHF.

DNA for the CDR3: TGTGCCAGCAGTCGAGCCCCCTCGACAGGGGGCACTGAAGCTTTCTTT. This sequence encodes CASSRAPSTGGTEAFF. The chain is built from TRBV27 and TRBJ1-1, with 9 positions matching TRBD1. The CDR3 is 16 residues long. The germline gives CDR1 MNHEY, CDR2 SMNVEV (reference sequence). With V trimmed by 5 bases and J by 4 bases, 11 bases remained unmatched.

J is TRBJ2-2 and V is TRBV7-3, with D possibly being TRBD1 (5 bases). Germline V gives CDR1 SGHTA, CDR2 FQGTGA. The CDR3 is 14 residues long. The V and J ends lost 3 bases and 7 bases respectively, with 12 bases between them. The CDR3 spells CASSFRGAGGELFF. CDR3 DNA: TGTGCCAGCAGCTTTAGGGGCGCTGGCGGGGAGCTGTTTTTT.

The chain links TRBV6-1 to TRBJ1-5; unclear D gene. V gave up 0 bases and J gave up 4 bases, with 7 bases separating them. Germline V gene data show CDR1 as MNHNS and CDR2 as SASEGT. CDR3 size: 14 residues. CDR3 amino acids: CASSEAQANQPQHF. CDR3 nucleotide sequence: TGTGCCAGCAGTGAAGCGCAGGCAAATCAGCCCCAGCATTTT.

The chain couples TRBV7-9 to TRBJ2-3, with D possibly matching TRBD1 (6 bases). There are 15 residues in the CDR3. The germline CDR1 and CDR2 sequences are SEHNR and FQNEAQ (reference sequence). Trimming took off 2 bases at V and 2 bases at J, with 11 bases between the two ends. The DNA of the CDR3 is TGTGCCAGCAGCTTATTGGGACAACACACAGATACGCAGTATTTT. This encodes CASSLLGQHTDTQYF.

Only a few counts were recorded for this clone. The chain uses TRBV5-6 and TRBJ2-7; tentative D call: TRBD2 (6 bases). Trimming pared 3 bases from V and 6 bases from J, leaving 16 bases between. Per the germline V gene, CDR1 is SGHDT and CDR2 is YYEEEE. The CDR3 has 14 amino acids. The CDR3 DNA reads TGTGCCAGCAGCTCCTACCCTCGACTAGGCGAGCAGTACTTC. Its translation is CASSSYPRLGEQYF.

The chain recombines TRBV3-1 (or the pseudogene TRBV3-2) with TRBJ1-2, with unresolved D. This CDR3 region has 15 residues. V lost 4 bases, J lost 0 bases, and 12 bases lay in between. From germline, CDR1 is LGHDT and CDR2 YNNKEL (reference sequence). The CDR3 DNA reads as TGTGCCAGCAGCCCCCGGTACGAAGCTAACTATGGCTACACCTTC. It yields the protein CASSPRYEANYGYTF.

V gene TRBV5-8 combines with J gene TRBJ2-7; D perhaps matches TRBD2 (5 bases). The CDR3 length is 14 residues. Per the germline V gene, CDR1 is SGHTS and CDR2 is YDEGEE. V lost 3 bases and J 7 bases, leaving 17 bases between the germline ends. The CDR3 region is CASSSDSPLGEQYF. The DNA for the CDR3 is TGTGCCAGCAGCTCGGACTCACCCCTGGGAGAGCAGTACTTC.

This rearrangement joins TRBV11-2 to TRBJ1-4, with D maybe TRBD1 (5 bases). The CDR3 sequence is 13 residues long. Germline V gene sequence: CDR1 SGHAT, CDR2 FQNNGV. V shed 8 bases and J shed 4 bases, with 11 bases lying between them. CDR3: CASGRGNNEKLFF. CDR3 DNA: TGTGCCAGCGGGCGGGGGAATAATGAAAAACTGTTTTTT. The entire variable domain, with the rest obtained from reference TRBV11-2 and TRBJ1-4, is as follows: EAGVAQSPRYKIIEKRQSVAFWCNPISGHATLYWYQQILGQGPKLLIQFQNNGVVDDSQLPKDRFSAERLKGVDSTLKIQPAKLEDSAVYLCASGRGNNEKLFFGSGTQLSVL.

This rearrangement joins TRBV7-9 to TRBJ1-2; 12 nucleotides match TRBD1. The junction had 15 bases not matched to a gene; V was cut back by 5 bases and J by 8 bases. CDR3 length equals 17 residues. Germline V gene data show CDR1 as SEHNR and CDR2 as FQNEAQ (reference sequence). DNA for the CDR3: TGTGCCAGCAGCCCTTTATCTCCGGGACAGGGGGCGCGAGGCTACACCTTC. It yields the protein CASSPLSPGQGARGYTF.

CDR3 protein: CASSSGRGGNNEQFF. The DNA for the CDR3 is TGCGCCAGCAGCTCCGGGCGGGGGGGAAACAATGAGCAGTTCTTC. V and J are TRBV5-1 and TRBJ2-1; 9 bases line up with TRBD2. The V gene's germline CDR1 is SGHRS and CDR2 YFSETQ. There are 15 residues in the CDR3. V gave up 3 bases and J gave up 5 bases; unmatched junction bases: 6.

The rearrangement links TRBV19 to TRBJ2-5, with TRBD2 identical over 7 bases. The V and J ends lost 8 bases and 5 bases, in that order; junction bases with no gene match: 8. The CDR3 length is 13 residues. Germline CDR1 reads LNHDA; CDR2 reads SQIVND (reference sequence). The CDR3 sequence is CASGRGGSETQYF. The CDR3 DNA sequence: TGTGCCAGTGGGAGGGGAGGGAGTGAGACCCAGTACTTC.

Remarks on this clone: A read error may produce the germline difference seen at one junction end. The V call is TRBV6-1, the J call TRBJ1-5; no firm D call. The CDR3 covers 10 residues. Germline CDR1 and CDR2: MNHNS and SASEGT. CDR3 in DNA: TGTGCCAGCAGTGAATTTAGTGTCTTTTTT. Protein product: CASSEFSVFF.

The V call is TRBV12-5, the J call TRBJ1-6; TRBD1 might be the D (6 bases). CDR1 and CDR2 from the germline V gene are LGHNT and FRNRAP. This CDR3 is built from 17 residues. Trimming took off 0 bases at V and 7 bases at J, with 16 bases between the two ends. The CDR3 DNA follows: TGTGCTAGTGGTTTGGTAAGCTCAGGGGCCTCCAATTCACCCCTCCACTTT. Translated: CASGLVSSGASNSPLHF.

This clone is a singleton in its sample. V and J are TRBV12-3 or TRBV12-4 and TRBJ2-3; weak D call: TRBD2 (5 bases). V shed 5 bases and J shed 6 bases, with 6 bases lying between them. This CDR3 region has 11 residues. CDR3 coding DNA: TGTGCCAGCAGTGAGCGGGATACGCAGTATTTT. Protein: CASSERDTQYF.

The CDR3: CASSLAQGTDGYTF. The CDR3 DNA reads TGTGCCAGCAGCTTAGCCCAGGGGACAGACGGCTACACCTTC. This sequence joins TRBV7-2 and TRBJ1-2; 7 bases fit TRBD1. J was trimmed by 8 bases and V by 0 bases; bases with no gene match: 6. The germline V gene has CDR1 SGHTA and CDR2 FQGNSA. The CDR3 contains 14 residues.

The J gene is TRBJ2-5, the V gene TRBV29-1; TRBD2 matches at 8 bases. Germline V CDR1 and CDR2: SQVTM, ANQGSEA. J lost 5 bases, V lost 4 bases, and 9 bases had no gene match. The CDR3 has 14 amino acids. CDR3 amino acids: CSVVTGGVRETQYF. The CDR3 coding sequence is TGCAGCGTTGTTACGGGAGGGGTTCGGGAGACCCAGTACTTC.

This chain joins TRBV6-5 and TRBJ2-7; the D is unclear. V lost 2 bases and J 0 bases, leaving 5 bases between the germline ends. The CDR3 sequence is 13 residues long. Germline values: CDR1 MNHEY, CDR2 SVGAGI. CDR3: CASSYPGSYEQYF. CDR3 in DNA: TGTGCCAGCAGTTACCCCGGCTCCTACGAGCAGTACTTC.

The chain recombines TRBV6-1 with TRBJ2-5; D remains unclear. This CDR3 has 15 residues. Germline loops: CDR1 MNHNS, CDR2 SASEGT. Trimming stripped 3 bases from V and 1 base from J, with 12 bases between. CDR3 bases: TGTGCCAGCAGTGAGCTAGGATCTCGCCAAGAGACCCAGTACTTC. Residues: CASSELGSRQETQYF.

This rearrangement joins TRBV9 to TRBJ2-1; possible D gene TRBD2, 5 bases. Germline values: CDR1 SGDLS, CDR2 YYNGEE. Trimming left V 3 bases short and J 6 bases short, with 10 bases between. This CDR3 comprises 13 residues. DNA of the CDR3: TGTGCCAGCAGCGCCCTCCGGGGCAATGAGCAGTTCTTC. Translated: CASSALRGNEQFF.

The chain links TRBV28 to TRBJ2-2; 8 positions agree with TRBD2. Germline V gives CDR1 MDHEN, CDR2 SYDVKM. V dropped 6 bases and J dropped 3; count of bases not matched to a gene: 6. This CDR3 comprises 15 residues. The CDR3 loop reads CASRPPGLDTGELFF. The CDR3 nucleotides are TGTGCCAGCAGACCACCGGGACTAGACACCGGGGAGCTGTTTTTT.

The chain joins TRBV1 to TRBJ1-4. TRBV1 is a recognized pseudogene. This CDR3 has 18 residues. The CDR3 nucleotides are TGCACCAGCAGTACACACCTAACCGCCGAGGCAACTAATGAAAAACTGTTTTTT. It yields the protein CTSSTHLTAEATNEKLFF.

J is TRBJ2-6 and V is TRBV6-1, with TRBD1 as a possible D gene (5 bases). V was pared by 1 base and J by 0 bases, with 13 bases between. Germline-derived CDR1 and CDR2 are MNHNS and SASEGT. The CDR3 contains 18 residues. The CDR3 loop is CASSEGGRLGSGANVLTF. The CDR3 DNA sequence: TGTGCCAGCAGTGAAGGGGGCCGTTTGGGCTCTGGGGCCAACGTCCTGACTTTC.

The CDR3 sequence is CASSQERGYYEVNTEAFF. CDR3 bases: TGTGCCAGCAGCCAAGAGCGGGGGTACTACGAAGTGAACACTGAAGCTTTCTTT. The chain combines TRBV4-2 with TRBJ1-1; maybe TRBD1 (5 bases). The germline gives CDR1 LGHNA, CDR2 YNFKEQ. The CDR3 length is 18 residues. The V and J ends lost 0 bases and 0 bases respectively, with 17 bases between them.

This clone was counted between two and nine times. J is TRBJ1-1 and V is TRBV2; D ambiguous. V lost 6 bases, J lost 1 base, and 12 bases lay in between. Germline V gives CDR1 SNHLY, CDR2 FYNNEI. The CDR3 has 14 amino acids. Written as DNA, the CDR3 is TGTGCCAGCAGCTTAAGAGAGTCGAACACTGAAGCTTTCTTT. Translation gives CASSLRESNTEAFF.

The CDR3 loop reads CAISDPGGTSRYNEQFF. Written as DNA, the CDR3 is TGTGCCATCAGTGATCCGGGGGGGACTAGCAGATACAATGAGCAGTTCTTC. The V gene is TRBV10-3, the J gene TRBJ2-1; 9 bases line up with TRBD2. CDR3 length: 17 amino acids. V was pared by 3 bases and J by 4 bases, with 10 bases of the junction left unmatched. The germline CDR1 and CDR2 sequences are ENHRY and SYGVKD.

V and J are TRBV28 and TRBJ1-1; D gene unclear. V was pared by 1 base and J by 3 bases, with 6 bases between. Germline CDR1 MDHEN, CDR2 SYDVKM. The CDR3 consists of 13 residues. The CDR3 DNA reads as TGTGCCAGCAGTTTATTCAGATACACTGAAGCTTTCTTT. Encoded protein: CASSLFRYTEAFF.

The chain joins TRBV19 to TRBJ2-4; tentative D call: TRBD2 (5 bases). V dropped 5 bases and J dropped 3 bases, with 11 bases sitting between them. In germline, CDR1 is LNHDA, CDR2 SQIVND (reference sequence). The CDR3 contains 14 residues. The chain's CDR3 is CASSARRDKNIQYF. The CDR3 DNA reads TGTGCCAGTAGTGCACGACGGGACAAAAACATTCAGTACTTC.

This chain links TRBV6-5 with TRBJ1-2; a weak D match, TRBD1 (5 bases). This CDR3 is 15 amino acids long. Germline V lookup: CDR1 MNHEY, CDR2 SVGAGI. Trimming removed 0 bases at V and 6 bases at J, with 14 bases between. The CDR3 reads CASSYSRQGGDGYTF. The DNA for the CDR3 is TGTGCCAGCAGTTACTCGCGGCAGGGAGGGGATGGCTACACCTTC.

CDR3 coding DNA: TGTGCCAGCAGCTTACTAAGCGGGGGTATAGGCAATGAGCAGTTCTTC. Encoded protein: CASSLLSGGIGNEQFF. The V and J genes are TRBV11-3 and TRBJ2-1, with 8 bases lining up with TRBD2. Trimming took 2 bases from V and 6 from J; bases not matched to a gene: 9. Looked up from germline, CDR1 is SGHNT and CDR2 is YENEEA. This CDR3 has 16 amino acids.